The next 8 T cell receptor beta chains were all read from a single sample in a study of shared clonotypes between healthy human individuals. The method was immunoSEQ multiplex PCR; TCRdb's version includes in-frame clones alone and lacks a portion of them. The data contain approximately 2,000,000 clones, 80% to 95% of them singletons. As defined, naive CD8 cells were CD45RO-negative and positively selected for CCR7, with terminally differentiated effector memory CD45RA+ cells excluded. The sequencing input was naive CD8+ T cells from PBMCs. The receptor source for this set is a man aged 18 to 29 in good health. Some clones in this sample may be carry-over from other donors' samples.

The V and J genes are TRBV6-6 and TRBJ1-5; TRBD1 matches 7 bases. V was pared by 8 bases and J by 5 bases, with 6 bases of the junction left unmatched. The germline V gene has CDR1 MNHNY and CDR2 SVGAGI (reference sequence). This CDR3 spans 13 amino acids. The CDR3 DNA reads TGTGCCAGCTCCGGACAGGAGTATCAGCCCCAGCATTTT. Residues: CASSGQEYQPQHF.

V and J are TRBV27 and TRBJ2-7, with TRBD1 matching 10 bases. The length of the CDR3 is 14 residues. The germline gives CDR1 MNHEY, CDR2 SMNVEV (reference sequence). V lost 3 bases, J lost 5 bases, and 4 bases stayed unmatched. CDR3 region: CASSLDRGYNEQYF. The CDR3 nucleotides are TGTGCCAGCAGTTTGGACAGGGGGTACAACGAGCAGTACTTC.

As regards this clone: This CDR3 is also generated by other DNA sequences in the sample. The V call is TRBV11-1, the J call TRBJ2-1; no reliable D call. The germline V gene encodes CDR1 SGHAT and CDR2 FQDESV (reference sequence). The V end lost 3 bases, the J end lost 7 bases, and 4 bases lay between the germline ends. The CDR3 spans 11 residues. The CDR3 sequence is CASSLGNEQFF. The DNA of the CDR3 is TGTGCCAGCAGCTTGGGGAATGAGCAGTTCTTC.

Regarding this clone: Within the sample, other DNA sequences also encode this same CDR3. The genes are TRBV5-1 and TRBJ2-7, with TRBD1 identical over 7 bases. Germline trimming cut 2 bases from V and 2 bases from J; bases unmatched to any gene: 4. Germline CDR1 SGHRS, CDR2 YFSETQ. The CDR3 has 14 amino acids. CDR3 sequence reads: CASSLAGTAYEQYF. The CDR3, as DNA: TGCGCCAGCAGCTTAGCCGGGACAGCCTACGAGCAGTACTTC.

The chain has TRBV7-7 and TRBJ2-2; 13 bases map to TRBD2. Germline CDR1 reads SSHAT; CDR2 reads FNYEAQ (reference sequence). The V gene end was trimmed by 6 bases and the J gene end by 7 bases; junction bases not matched to a gene: 11. CDR3 length: 17 residues. Here the CDR3 reads CASSLERLAGGLGELFF. CDR3 DNA: TGTGCCAGCAGTTTGGAGCGACTAGCGGGAGGACTCGGGGAGCTGTTTTTT.

This clone was seen a single time. CDR3 coding DNA: TGTGCCAGCAGTTTTGGGCAATCCTACAATGAGCAGTTCTTC. Protein product: CASSFGQSYNEQFF. J is TRBJ2-1 and V is TRBV28; D is ambiguous. V was cut by 3 bases and J by 1 base, with 7 bases left in between. The germline V gene encodes CDR1 MDHEN and CDR2 SYDVKM. The CDR3 sequence is 14 residues long.

This clone has just one count. J is TRBJ2-1 and V is TRBV7-3, with 9 bases that match TRBD2. Trimming at V came to 5 bases and at J to 7 bases, leaving 12 bases not matched to a gene. The CDR3 consists of 16 residues. CDR1 and CDR2 (germline): SGHTA, FQGTGA. In DNA, the CDR3 is TGTGCCAGCAGCCCCTTGAGAGCGGGAGGTTTAAATGAGCAGTTCTTC. Translated: CASSPLRAGGLNEQFF.

The chain couples TRBV7-2 to TRBJ2-7; perhaps D is TRBD1 or TRBD2 (5 bases each). Trimming took 3 bases from V and 0 from J, leaving 12 bases between them. The CDR3 has 15 amino acids. Germline CDR1 and CDR2: SGHTA and FQGNSA. The CDR3 coding sequence is TGTGCCAGCAGCTTCCCGGGGACCAGCTCCTACGAGCAGTACTTC. Translating it yields CASSFPGTSSYEQYF.